There are a few counts of the clone carrying this T cell receptor beta chain. Antigen: not known. This sample was included in a study of CD8 T cells in ankylosing spondylitis. Making the TCR beta libraries involved quantitative 5'-RACE with molecular barcodes. TCRdb reprocessed the 5' RACE reads via MiXCR and lists one record per CDR3 protein. The profile shows around 130,000 distinct CDR3 sequences, roughly 17% of them singletons. General study points: Reported data indicate significant enrichment of disease-linked clones within matched ankylosing spondylitis synovial fluid. Within peripheral blood, clones linked to disease were CD8+ and relatively rare. Characteristic of ankylosing spondylitis blood, it appeared, was a TCR beta motif comprising several highly homologous variants.

The sequence derives from a male donor with ankylosing spondylitis. The material sequenced was blood, either unsorted or a sorted T cell fraction (not recorded which).

This chain's CDR3 is CSVWTVGNTIYF. The DNA of the CDR3 is TGCAGCGTTTGGACAGTTGGAAACACCATATATTTT. The chain recombines TRBV29-1 with TRBJ1-3; D is perhaps TRBD1 (6 bases). Germline V lookup: CDR1 SQVTM, CDR2 ANQGSEA. The ends were cut back, 5 bases at V and 3 bases at J, with 8 bases in the middle. The CDR3 totals 12 residues.